This TCR beta chain derives from a study of cytomegalovirus exposure and HLA in healthy donors. Study-level results: According to reports, the classifier identified cytomegalovirus status with high specificity and sensitivity. Later analysis demonstrated an association between a missense DCLRE1C variant and TCR beta V- and J-gene trimming. A prior analysis recorded that most TCR beta V segments were productive about 90% or about 30% of the time.

The CDR3 consists of 17 residues. Germline CDR1 reads SGHRS; CDR2 reads YFSETQ. PCR was performed using 60 Vbeta and 13 Jbeta primers. Sequencing used immunoSEQ multiplex PCR; TCRdb keeps in-frame clones, though not all of them. This table holds about 81,000 clones, about 87% found once. With respect to this clone: Its antigen is still unknown.

This receptor was obtained from a man younger than 35 in good health and CMV-seronegative. The genes are TRBV5-1 and TRBJ2-5; 9 bases map to TRBD2. The J call could be wrong; TRBJ2-7 is a better fit for the DNA end. The sequencing input was PBMCs. CDR3 loop: CASSFSGRGGISYEQYF. Here the CDR3 DNA reads TGCGCCAGCAGCTTTTCGGGGCGGGGGGGGATCTCCTACGAGCAGTACTTC.